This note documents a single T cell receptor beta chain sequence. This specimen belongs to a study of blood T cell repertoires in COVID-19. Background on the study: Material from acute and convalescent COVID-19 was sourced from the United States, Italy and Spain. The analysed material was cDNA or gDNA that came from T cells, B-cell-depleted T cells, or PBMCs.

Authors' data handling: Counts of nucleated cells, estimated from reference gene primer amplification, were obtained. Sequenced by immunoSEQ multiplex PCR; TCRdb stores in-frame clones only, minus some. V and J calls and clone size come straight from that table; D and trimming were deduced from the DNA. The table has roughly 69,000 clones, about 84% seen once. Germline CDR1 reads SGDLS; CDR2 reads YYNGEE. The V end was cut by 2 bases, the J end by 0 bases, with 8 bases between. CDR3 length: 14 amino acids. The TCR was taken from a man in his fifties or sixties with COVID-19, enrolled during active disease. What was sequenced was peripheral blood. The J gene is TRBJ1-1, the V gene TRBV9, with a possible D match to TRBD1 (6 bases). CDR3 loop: CASSVGDMNTEAFF. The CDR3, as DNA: TGTGCCAGCAGCGTCGGGGACATGAACACTGAAGCTTTCTTT.